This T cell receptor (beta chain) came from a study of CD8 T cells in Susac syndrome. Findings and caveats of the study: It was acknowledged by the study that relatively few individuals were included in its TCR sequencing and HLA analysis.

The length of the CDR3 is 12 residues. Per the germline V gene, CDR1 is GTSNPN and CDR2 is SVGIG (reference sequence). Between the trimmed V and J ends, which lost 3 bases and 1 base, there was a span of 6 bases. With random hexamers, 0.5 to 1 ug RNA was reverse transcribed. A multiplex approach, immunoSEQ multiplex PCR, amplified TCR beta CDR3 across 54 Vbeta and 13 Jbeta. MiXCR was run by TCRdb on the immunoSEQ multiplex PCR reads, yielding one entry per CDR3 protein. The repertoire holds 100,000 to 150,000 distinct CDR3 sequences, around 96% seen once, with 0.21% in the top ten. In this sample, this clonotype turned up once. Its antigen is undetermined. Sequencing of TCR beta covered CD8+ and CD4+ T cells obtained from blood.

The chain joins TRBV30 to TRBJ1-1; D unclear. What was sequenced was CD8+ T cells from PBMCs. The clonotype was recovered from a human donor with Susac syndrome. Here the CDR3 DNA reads TGTGCCTGGAGACGTGAGAACACTGAAGCTTTCTTT. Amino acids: CAWRRENTEAFF. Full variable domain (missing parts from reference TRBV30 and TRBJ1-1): SQTIHQWPATLVQPVGSPLSLECTVEGTSNPNLYWYRQAAGRGLQLLFYSVGIGQISSEVPQNLSASRPQDRQFILSSKKLLLSDSGFYLCAWRRENTEAFFGQGTRLTVV.